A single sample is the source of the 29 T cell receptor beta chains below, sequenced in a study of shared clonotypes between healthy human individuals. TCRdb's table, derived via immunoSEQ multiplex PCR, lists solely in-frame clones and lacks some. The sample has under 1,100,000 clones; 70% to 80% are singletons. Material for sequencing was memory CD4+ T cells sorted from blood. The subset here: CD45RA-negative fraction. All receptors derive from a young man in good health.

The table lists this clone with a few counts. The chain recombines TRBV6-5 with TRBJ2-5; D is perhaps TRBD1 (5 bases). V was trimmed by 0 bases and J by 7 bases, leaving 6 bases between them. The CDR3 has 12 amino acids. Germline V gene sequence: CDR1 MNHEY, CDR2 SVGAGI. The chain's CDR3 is CASSYSQGTQYF. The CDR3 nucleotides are TGTGCCAGCAGTTACTCTCAGGGGACCCAGTACTTC.

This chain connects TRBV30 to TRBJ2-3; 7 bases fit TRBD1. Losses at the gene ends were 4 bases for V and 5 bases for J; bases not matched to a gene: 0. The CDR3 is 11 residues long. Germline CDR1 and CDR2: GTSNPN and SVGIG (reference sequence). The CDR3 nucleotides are TGTGCCTGGACAGGGGGAGATACGCAGTATTTT. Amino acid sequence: CAWTGGDTQYF.

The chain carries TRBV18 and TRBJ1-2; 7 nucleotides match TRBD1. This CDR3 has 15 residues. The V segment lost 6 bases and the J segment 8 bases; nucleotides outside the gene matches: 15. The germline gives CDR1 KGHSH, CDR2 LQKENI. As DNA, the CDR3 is TGTGCCAGCTCTTTATTGCCCCAGGGGGAAGCGGGCTACACCTTC. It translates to CASSLLPQGEAGYTF.

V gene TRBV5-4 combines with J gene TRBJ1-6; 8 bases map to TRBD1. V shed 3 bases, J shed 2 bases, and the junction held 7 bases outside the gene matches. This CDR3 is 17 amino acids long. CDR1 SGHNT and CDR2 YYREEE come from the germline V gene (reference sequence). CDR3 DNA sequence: TGTGCCAGCAGCTCGAGACAGGGGACCGCCTATAATTCACCCCTCCACTTT. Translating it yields CASSSRQGTAYNSPLHF.

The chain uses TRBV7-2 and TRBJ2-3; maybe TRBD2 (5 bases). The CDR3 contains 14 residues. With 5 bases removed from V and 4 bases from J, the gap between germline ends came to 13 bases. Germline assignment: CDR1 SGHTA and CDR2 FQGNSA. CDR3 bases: TGTGCCAGCAGCCCCACGGGGTATGCAGATACGCAGTATTTT. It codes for CASSPTGYADTQYF.

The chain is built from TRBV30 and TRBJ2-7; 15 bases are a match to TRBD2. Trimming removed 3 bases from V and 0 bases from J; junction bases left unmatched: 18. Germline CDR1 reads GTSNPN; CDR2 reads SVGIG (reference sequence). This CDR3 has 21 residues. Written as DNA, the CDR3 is TGTGCCTGGAGCTCCACCGCACGGACTAGCGGGGGGGTATTCAGCTCCTACGAGCAGTACTTC. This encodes CAWSSTARTSGGVFSSYEQYF.

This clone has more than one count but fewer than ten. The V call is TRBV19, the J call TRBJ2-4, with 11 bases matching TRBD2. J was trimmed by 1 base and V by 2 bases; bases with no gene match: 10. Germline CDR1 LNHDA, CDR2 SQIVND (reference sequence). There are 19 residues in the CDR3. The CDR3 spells CASSISGTSGGGAKNIQYF. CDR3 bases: TGTGCCAGTAGTATATCGGGGACTAGCGGCGGCGGGGCCAAAAACATTCAGTACTTC.

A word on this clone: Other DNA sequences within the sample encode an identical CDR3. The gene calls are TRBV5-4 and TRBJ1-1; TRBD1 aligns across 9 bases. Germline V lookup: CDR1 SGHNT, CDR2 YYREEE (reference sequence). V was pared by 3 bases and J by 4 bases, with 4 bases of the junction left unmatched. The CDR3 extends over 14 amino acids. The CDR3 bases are TGTGCCAGCAGCTCTGGACAGGGGAGCACTGAAGCTTTCTTT. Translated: CASSSGQGSTEAFF. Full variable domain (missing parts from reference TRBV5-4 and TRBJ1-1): ETGVTQSPTHLIKTRGQQVTLRCSSQSGHNTVSWYQQALGQGPQFIFQYYREEENGRGNFPPRFSGLQFPNYSSELNVNALELDDSALYLCASSSGQGSTEAFFGQGTRLTVV.

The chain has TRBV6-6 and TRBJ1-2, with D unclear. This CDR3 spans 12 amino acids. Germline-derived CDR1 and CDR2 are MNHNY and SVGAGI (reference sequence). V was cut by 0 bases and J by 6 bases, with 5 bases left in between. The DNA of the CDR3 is TGTGCCAGCAGTTACTCGGGAGATGGCTACACCTTC. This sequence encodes CASSYSGDGYTF.

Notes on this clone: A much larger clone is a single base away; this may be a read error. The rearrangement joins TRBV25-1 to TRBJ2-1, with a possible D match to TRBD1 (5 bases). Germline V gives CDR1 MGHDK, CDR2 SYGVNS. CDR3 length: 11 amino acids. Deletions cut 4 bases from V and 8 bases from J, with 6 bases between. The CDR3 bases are TGTGCCAGCAGTGCAGGGTATGAGCAGTTCTTC. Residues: CASSAGYEQFF.

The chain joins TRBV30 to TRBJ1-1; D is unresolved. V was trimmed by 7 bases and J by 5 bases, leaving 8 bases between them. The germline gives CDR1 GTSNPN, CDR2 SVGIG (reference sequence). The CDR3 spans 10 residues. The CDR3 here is CASGWTEAFF. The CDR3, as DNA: TGTGCCTCTGGTTGGACTGAAGCTTTCTTT.

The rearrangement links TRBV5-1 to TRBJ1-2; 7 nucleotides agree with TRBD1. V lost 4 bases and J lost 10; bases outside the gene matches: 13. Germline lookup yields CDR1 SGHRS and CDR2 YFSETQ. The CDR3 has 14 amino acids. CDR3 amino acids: CASSAGSPGQYYTF. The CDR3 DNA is TGCGCCAGCAGCGCCGGAAGTCCGGGACAGTACTACACCTTC.

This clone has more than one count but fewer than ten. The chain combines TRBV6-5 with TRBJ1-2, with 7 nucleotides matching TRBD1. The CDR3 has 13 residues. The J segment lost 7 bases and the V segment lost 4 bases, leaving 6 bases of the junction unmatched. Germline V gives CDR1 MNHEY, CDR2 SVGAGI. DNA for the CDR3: TGTGCCAGCAGTTTAAAGGGGGCAGGTGGCTACACCTTC. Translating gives CASSLKGAGGYTF.

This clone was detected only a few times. CDR3 in amino acids: CASSGPGTSGGAENEQFF. For the CDR3, the DNA is TGTGCCAGCAGCGGTCCCGGGACTAGCGGGGGGGCTGAGAATGAGCAGTTCTTC. This chain connects TRBV11-2 to TRBJ2-1; 16 positions agree with TRBD2. The CDR3 is 18 amino acids. CDR1 and CDR2 from the germline V gene are SGHAT and FQNNGV. The V gene end was trimmed by 5 bases and the J gene end by 7 bases; junction bases not matched to a gene: 11.

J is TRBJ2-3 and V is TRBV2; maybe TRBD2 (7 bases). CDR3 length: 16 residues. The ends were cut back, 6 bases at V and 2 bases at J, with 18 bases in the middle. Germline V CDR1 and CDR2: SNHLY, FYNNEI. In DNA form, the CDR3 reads TGTGCCAGCAGCCCCAATCGGGGGGCTTCCACAGATACGCAGTATTTT. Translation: CASSPNRGASTDTQYF.

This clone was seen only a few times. CDR3 bases: TGTGCCAGCAGTGAAGATGACGGGGCTTTCTTT. Translating gives CASSEDDGAFF. The V gene is TRBV6-1, the J gene TRBJ1-1; D remains ambiguous. V was pared by 1 base and J by 11 bases, with 8 bases between. Germline loops: CDR1 MNHNS, CDR2 SASEGT. The CDR3 is made up of 11 amino acids.

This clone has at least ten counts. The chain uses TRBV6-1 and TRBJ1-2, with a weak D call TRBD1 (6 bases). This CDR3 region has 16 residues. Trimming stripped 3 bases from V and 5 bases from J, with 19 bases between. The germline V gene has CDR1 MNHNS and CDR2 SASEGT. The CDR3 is CASSEDLGGNPYGYTF. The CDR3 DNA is TGTGCCAGCAGTGAGGACTTAGGGGGGAATCCTTATGGCTACACCTTC.

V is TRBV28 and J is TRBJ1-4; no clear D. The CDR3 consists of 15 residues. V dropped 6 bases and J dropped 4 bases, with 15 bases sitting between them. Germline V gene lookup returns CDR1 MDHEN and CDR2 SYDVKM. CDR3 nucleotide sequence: TGTGCCAGCAGAGAAAATTCCCTCGTTAATGAAAAACTGTTTTTT. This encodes CASRENSLVNEKLFF.

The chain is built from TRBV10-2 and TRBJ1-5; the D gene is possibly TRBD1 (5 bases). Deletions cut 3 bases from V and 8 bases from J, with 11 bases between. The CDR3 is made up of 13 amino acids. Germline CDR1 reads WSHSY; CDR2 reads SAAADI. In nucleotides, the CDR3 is TGCGCCAGCAGTGACGACAGTCGGGAGCCCCAGCATTTT. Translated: CASSDDSREPQHF.

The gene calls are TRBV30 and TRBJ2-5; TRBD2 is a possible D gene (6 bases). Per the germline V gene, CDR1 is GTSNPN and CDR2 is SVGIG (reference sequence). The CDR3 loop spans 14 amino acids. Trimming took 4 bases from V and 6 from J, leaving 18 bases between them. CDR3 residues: CAWTERSGGKTQYF. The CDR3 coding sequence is TGTGCCTGGACCGAACGGTCAGGAGGGAAGACCCAGTACTTC. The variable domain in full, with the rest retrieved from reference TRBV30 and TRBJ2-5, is SQTIHQWPATLVQPVGSPLSLECTVEGTSNPNLYWYRQAAGRGLQLLFYSVGIGQISSEVPQNLSASRPQDRQFILSSKKLLLSDSGFYLCAWTERSGGKTQYFGPGTRLLVL.

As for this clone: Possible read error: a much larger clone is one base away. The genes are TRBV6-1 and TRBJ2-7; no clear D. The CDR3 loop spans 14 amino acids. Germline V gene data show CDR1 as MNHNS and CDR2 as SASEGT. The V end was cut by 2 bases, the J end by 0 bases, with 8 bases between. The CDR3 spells CASSEHRSSYEQYF. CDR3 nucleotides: TGTGCCAGCAGTGAACACCGGAGCTCCTACGAGCAGTACTTC.

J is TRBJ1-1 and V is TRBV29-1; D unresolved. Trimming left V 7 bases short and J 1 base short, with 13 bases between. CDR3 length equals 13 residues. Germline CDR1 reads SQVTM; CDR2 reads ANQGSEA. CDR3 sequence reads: CSGTRPPNTEAFF. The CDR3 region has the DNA TGCAGCGGTACGCGACCTCCGAACACTGAAGCTTTCTTT.

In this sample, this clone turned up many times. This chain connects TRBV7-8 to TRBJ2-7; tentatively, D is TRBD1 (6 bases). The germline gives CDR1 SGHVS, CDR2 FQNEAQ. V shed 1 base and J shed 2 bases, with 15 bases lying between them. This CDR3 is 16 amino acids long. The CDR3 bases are TGTGCCAGCAGCTTAGAGAGCGGACAGATGACCTACGAGCAGTACTTC. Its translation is CASSLESGQMTYEQYF.

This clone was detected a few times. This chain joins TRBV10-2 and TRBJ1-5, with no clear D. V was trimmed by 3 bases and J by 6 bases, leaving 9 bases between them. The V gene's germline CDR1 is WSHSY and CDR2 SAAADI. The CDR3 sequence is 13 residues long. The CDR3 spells CASSDRVPQPQHF. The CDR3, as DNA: TGCGCCAGCAGTGATCGGGTTCCTCAGCCCCAGCATTTT.

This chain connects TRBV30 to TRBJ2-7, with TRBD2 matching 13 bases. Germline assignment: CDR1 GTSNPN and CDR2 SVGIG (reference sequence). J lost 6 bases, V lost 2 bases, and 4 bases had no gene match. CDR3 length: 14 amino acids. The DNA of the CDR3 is TGTGCCTGGAGTACTAGCGGGAGGGCGCGCGAGCAGTACTTC. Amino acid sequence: CAWSTSGRAREQYF.

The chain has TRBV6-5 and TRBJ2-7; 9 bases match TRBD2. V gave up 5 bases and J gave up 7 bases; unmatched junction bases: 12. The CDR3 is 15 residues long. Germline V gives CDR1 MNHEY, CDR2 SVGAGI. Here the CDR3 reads CASSRSGSSWGEQYF. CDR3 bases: TGTGCCAGCAGTCGTAGCGGGAGCTCCTGGGGAGAGCAGTACTTC.

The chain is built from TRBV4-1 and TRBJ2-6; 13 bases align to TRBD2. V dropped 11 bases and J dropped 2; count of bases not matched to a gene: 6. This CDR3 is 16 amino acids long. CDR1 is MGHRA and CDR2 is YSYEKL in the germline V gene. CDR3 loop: CAGGTSGAPGANVLTF. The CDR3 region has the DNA TGCGCCGGCGGGACTAGCGGGGCCCCTGGGGCCAACGTCCTGACTTTC.

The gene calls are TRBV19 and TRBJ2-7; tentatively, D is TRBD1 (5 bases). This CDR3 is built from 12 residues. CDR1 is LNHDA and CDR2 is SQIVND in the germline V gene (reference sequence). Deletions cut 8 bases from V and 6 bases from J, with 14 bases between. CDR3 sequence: CASWAGKGEQYF. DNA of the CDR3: TGTGCCAGTTGGGCAGGGAAAGGCGAGCAGTACTTC.

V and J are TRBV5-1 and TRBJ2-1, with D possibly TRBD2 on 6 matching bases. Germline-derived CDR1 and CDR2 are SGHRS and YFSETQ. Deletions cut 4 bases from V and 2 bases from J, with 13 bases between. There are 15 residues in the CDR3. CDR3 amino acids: CASSPIAAAYNEQFF. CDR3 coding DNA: TGCGCCAGCAGCCCAATAGCGGCTGCCTACAATGAGCAGTTCTTC.